Shown below are 20 T cell receptor beta chains from a single sample sequenced in a study of T cells after posttransplantation cyclophosphamide. Sequenced by immunoSEQ multiplex PCR; TCRdb stores in-frame clones only, minus some. Among over 20,000 clones listed, roughly 98% were seen once. The specimen sequenced was naive CD8+ T cells sorted from PBMCs. The receptor set was obtained from a man in his forties or fifties in good health, CMV-negative, and a related stem cell transplant donor.

The V and J genes are TRBV7-6 and TRBJ2-7, with 7 bases fitting TRBD1. Germline CDR1 is SGHVS and CDR2 is FNYEAQ. After removal of 1 base from V and 2 bases from J, the junction contained 17 bases not matched to a gene. The CDR3 spans 19 residues. Written as DNA, the CDR3 is TGTGCCAGCAGCTTAGTGGGACGCTCCTTAATTGGGACAGCCTACGAGCAGTACTTC. Encoded protein: CASSLVGRSLIGTAYEQYF.

In its sample, this clone was seen once. This chain links TRBV6-6 with TRBJ2-5; D uncertain. The CDR3 is 14 residues long. Trimming took 2 bases from V and 3 from J, leaving 10 bases between them. CDR1 is MNHNY and CDR2 is SVGAGI in the germline V gene (reference sequence). This chain's CDR3 is CASSYGTAKETQYF. In nucleotides, the CDR3 is TGTGCCAGCAGTTACGGTACAGCCAAAGAGACCCAGTACTTC.

This chain joins TRBV13 and TRBJ2-7; no clear D. The V and J ends lost 3 bases and 4 bases respectively, with 13 bases between them. This CDR3 region has 14 residues. Germline assignment: CDR1 PRHDT and CDR2 FYEKMQ (reference sequence). The CDR3 coding sequence is TGTGCCAGCAGCTTGAGAGGAGCGCCTTACGAGCAGTACTTC. Translated: CASSLRGAPYEQYF. The full variable domain, with the rest looked up from reference TRBV13 and TRBJ2-7, is AAGVIQSPRHLIKEKRETATLKCYPIPRHDTVYWYQQGPGQDPQFLISFYEKMQSDKGSIPDRFSAQQFSDYHSELNMSSLELGDSALYFCASSLRGAPYEQYFGPGTRLTVT.

A word on this clone: The sample has other DNA sequences that encode this CDR3 too. This rearrangement joins TRBV28 to TRBJ2-1, with a weak D call TRBD2 (5 bases). The V gene lost 2 bases and the J gene lost 1 base, with 6 bases spanning the gap. CDR1 and CDR2 (germline): MDHEN, SYDVKM. This CDR3 spans 14 amino acids. The CDR3 here is CASSLGGSYNEQFF. In nucleotides, the CDR3 is TGTGCCAGCAGTTTAGGCGGGTCCTACAATGAGCAGTTCTTC.

The rearrangement links TRBV6-4 to TRBJ1-1, with TRBD1 matching over 9 bases. The CDR3 has 17 amino acids. J lost 2 bases, V lost 6 bases, and 13 bases had no gene match. Germline lookup yields CDR1 MRHNA and CDR2 SNTAGT. CDR3 sequence reads: CASSPRNRGRKNTEAFF. The DNA of the CDR3 is TGTGCCAGCAGCCCCCGGAACAGGGGGCGGAAAAACACTGAAGCTTTCTTT.

The chain joins TRBV5-1 to TRBJ2-7; perhaps TRBD2 as D (6 bases). Germline V gene sequence: CDR1 SGHRS, CDR2 YFSETQ. The CDR3 is 15 amino acids. The ends were cut back, 4 bases at V and 0 bases at J, with 14 bases in the middle. For the CDR3, the DNA is TGCGCCAGCAGCCGGGAGCGGCAGAGCTCCTACGAGCAGTACTTC. Its translation: CASSRERQSSYEQYF. The full variable domain, rest sourced from reference TRBV5-1 and TRBJ2-7, is KAGVTQTPRYLIKTRGQQVTLSCSPISGHRSVSWYQQTPGQGLQFLFEYFSETQRNKGNFPGRFSGRQFSNSRSEMNVSTLELGDSALYLCASSRERQSSYEQYFGPGTRLTVT.

CDR3 in amino acids: CAWSVGGLNQPQHF. Here the CDR3 DNA reads TGTGCCTGGAGTGTTGGAGGGCTCAATCAGCCCCAGCATTTT. The chain combines TRBV30 with TRBJ1-5; D is undetermined. Germline V lookup: CDR1 GTSNPN, CDR2 SVGIG (reference sequence). The CDR3 loop spans 14 amino acids. The V and J ends lost 0 bases and 3 bases respectively, with 9 bases between them.

The genes are TRBV11-2 and TRBJ2-3; 8 bases are shared with TRBD2. V gave up 3 bases and J gave up 5 bases; unmatched junction bases: 7. The CDR3 is made up of 15 amino acids. Germline CDR1 SGHAT, CDR2 FQNNGV. The CDR3 reads CASSFRQRGIDTQYF. CDR3 DNA: TGTGCCAGCAGCTTCCGTCAGCGGGGGATAGATACGCAGTATTTT.

The V call is TRBV2, the J call TRBJ2-1; 9 positions match TRBD2. In germline, CDR1 is SNHLY, CDR2 FYNNEI. V lost 3 bases and J lost 8; bases outside the gene matches: 8. This CDR3 contains 15 residues. Here the CDR3 DNA reads TGTGCCAGCAGTGATAGCGGGAGAGCTAGATATGAGCAGTTCTTC. Amino acids: CASSDSGRARYEQFF.

This clone came up once. The chain employs TRBV9 and TRBJ2-1; 11 nucleotides agree with TRBD2. Germline V CDR1 and CDR2: SGDLS, YYNGEE. The ends lost 0 bases at V and 8 bases at J; junction bases unmatched: 4. The CDR3 extends over 15 amino acids. The CDR3 spells CASSVALAGGYEQFF. The CDR3 nucleotides are TGTGCCAGCAGCGTAGCGCTAGCGGGAGGCTATGAGCAGTTCTTC.

V gene TRBV7-9 combines with J gene TRBJ1-1, with D tentatively TRBD1 (6 bases). V was clipped by 5 bases and J by 6 bases, with 10 bases between them. Germline V gene lookup returns CDR1 SEHNR and CDR2 FQNEAQ (reference sequence). The CDR3 totals 12 residues. This CDR3 is CASSLTGSEAFF. The CDR3 DNA reads TGTGCCAGCAGCCTGACAGGTTCTGAAGCTTTCTTT. The whole variable domain, remainder taken from reference TRBV7-9 and TRBJ1-1, is DTGVSQNPRHKITKRGQNVTFRCDPISEHNRLYWYRQTLGQGPEFLTYFQNEAQLEKSRLLSDRFSAERPKGSFSTLEIQRTEQGDSAMYLCASSLTGSEAFFGQGTRLTVV.

The chain recombines TRBV7-2 with TRBJ2-7, with TRBD2 matching over 8 bases. Germline CDR1 reads SGHTA; CDR2 reads FQGNSA. The CDR3 sequence is 16 residues long. V lost 5 bases and J lost 5; bases outside the gene matches: 14. CDR3 region: CASSIGVRAGGDEQYF. In DNA form, the CDR3 reads TGTGCCAGCAGCATAGGTGTCCGTGCGGGAGGAGACGAGCAGTACTTC.

V and J are TRBV4-3 and TRBJ2-1, with D hard to call. The germline V gene has CDR1 LGHNA and CDR2 YSLEER. Trimming removed 0 bases at V and 3 bases at J, with 18 bases between. The CDR3 spans 18 residues. CDR3: CASSQDRKGRLLYNEQFF. In DNA form, the CDR3 reads TGCGCCAGCAGCCAAGACCGAAAAGGCAGGCTCCTCTACAATGAGCAGTTCTTC.

The rearrangement uses TRBV15 and TRBJ2-4; D possibly corresponds to TRBD1 (5 bases). This CDR3 is built from 13 residues. Trimming took 2 bases from V and 9 from J, leaving 11 bases between them. Germline CDR1 is LNHNV and CDR2 is YYDKDF (reference sequence). CDR3 in DNA: TGTGCCACCAGCAGACCTCCAGGGTTCATTCAGTACTTC. Translation: CATSRPPGFIQYF. Drawing the rest from reference TRBV15 and TRBJ2-4, the complete variable domain is DAMVIQNPRYQVTQFGKPVTLSCSQTLNHNVMYWYQQKSSQAPKLLFHYYDKDFNNEADTPDNFQSRRPNTSFCFLDIRSPGLGDTAMYLCATSRPPGFIQYFGAGTRLSVL.

The genes are TRBV11-2 and TRBJ2-7; a weak D match, TRBD1 (5 bases). Per the germline V gene, CDR1 is SGHAT and CDR2 is FQNNGV. Trimming took off 1 base at V and 3 bases at J, with 7 bases between the two ends. This CDR3 region has 13 residues. The CDR3, as DNA: TGTGCCAGCAGCTTAGGGGGCGGCTACGAGCAGTACTTC. Protein sequence: CASSLGGGYEQYF.

V gene TRBV5-5 combines with J gene TRBJ2-2; no definite D call. The V end lost 4 bases, the J end lost 2 bases, and 3 bases lay between the germline ends. Germline lookup yields CDR1 SGHKS and CDR2 YYEKEE (reference sequence). The CDR3 covers 12 residues. As DNA, the CDR3 is TGTGCCAGCAGCCTAAACACCGGGGAGCTGTTTTTT. Translated: CASSLNTGELFF.

This chain connects TRBV4-1 to TRBJ2-7; possible D gene TRBD2, 5 bases. CDR3 size: 14 residues. The V end lost 4 bases, the J end lost 2 bases, and 12 bases lay between the germline ends. CDR1 and CDR2 (germline): MGHRA, YSYEKL. The CDR3 DNA follows: TGCGCCAGCAGCCTCCGGACTGGGGCCTACGAGCAGTACTTC. Translating it yields CASSLRTGAYEQYF.

The gene calls are TRBV6-5 and TRBJ2-3; perhaps TRBD2 as D (6 bases). This CDR3 region has 13 residues. The V gene lost 10 bases and the J gene lost 0 bases, with 11 bases spanning the gap. The germline CDR1 and CDR2 sequences are MNHEY and SVGAGI. The CDR3 spells CATAGTSTDTQYF. The DNA of the CDR3 is TGTGCCACCGCGGGGACTAGCACAGATACGCAGTATTTT.

The chain is built from TRBV27 and TRBJ2-5, with TRBD2 as a possible D gene (5 bases). The CDR3 covers 13 residues. In germline, CDR1 is MNHEY, CDR2 SMNVEV (reference sequence). The germline V and J ends were trimmed by 7 bases and 0 bases, with 9 bases remaining between them. The DNA for the CDR3 is TGTGCCAGCAACTCCGGGAACCAAGAGACCCAGTACTTC. The encoded protein is CASNSGNQETQYF.

The chain combines TRBV28 with TRBJ2-7; a weak D match, TRBD2 (6 bases). This CDR3 comprises 13 residues. V was pared by 5 bases and J by 5 bases, with 13 bases between. CDR1 is MDHEN and CDR2 is SYDVKM in the germline V gene. For the CDR3, the DNA is TGTGCCAGCAGTCTCTCGTGGAGGGACGAGCAGTACTTC. As protein: CASSLSWRDEQYF.